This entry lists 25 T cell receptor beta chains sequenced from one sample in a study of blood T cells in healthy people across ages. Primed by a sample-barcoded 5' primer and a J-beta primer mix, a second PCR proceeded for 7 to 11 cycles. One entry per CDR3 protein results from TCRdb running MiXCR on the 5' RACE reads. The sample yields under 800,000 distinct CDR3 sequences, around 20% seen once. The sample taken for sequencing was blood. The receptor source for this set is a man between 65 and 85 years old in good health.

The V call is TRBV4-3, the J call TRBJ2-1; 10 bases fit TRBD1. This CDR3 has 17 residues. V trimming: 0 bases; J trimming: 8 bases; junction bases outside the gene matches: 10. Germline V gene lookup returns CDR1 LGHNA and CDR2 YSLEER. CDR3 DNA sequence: TGCGCCAGCAGCCAAGATTGGGCGGGACAGGGGAGGGATGAGCAGTTCTTC. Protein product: CASSQDWAGQGRDEQFF.

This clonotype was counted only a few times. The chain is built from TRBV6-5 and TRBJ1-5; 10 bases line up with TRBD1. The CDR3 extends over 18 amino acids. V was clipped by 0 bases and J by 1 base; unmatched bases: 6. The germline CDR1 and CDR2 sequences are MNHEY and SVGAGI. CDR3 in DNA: TGTGCCAGCAGTTACTCGGACAGGGGGAAATACAGCAATCAGCCCCAGCATTTT. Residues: CASSYSDRGKYSNQPQHF.

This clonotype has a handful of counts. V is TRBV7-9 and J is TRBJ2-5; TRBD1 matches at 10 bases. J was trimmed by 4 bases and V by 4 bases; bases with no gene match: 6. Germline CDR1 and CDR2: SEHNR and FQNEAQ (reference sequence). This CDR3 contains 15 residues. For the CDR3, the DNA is TGTGCCAGCAGCTCGACAGGGGGCTGGTTAGAGACCCAGTACTTC. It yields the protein CASSSTGGWLETQYF.

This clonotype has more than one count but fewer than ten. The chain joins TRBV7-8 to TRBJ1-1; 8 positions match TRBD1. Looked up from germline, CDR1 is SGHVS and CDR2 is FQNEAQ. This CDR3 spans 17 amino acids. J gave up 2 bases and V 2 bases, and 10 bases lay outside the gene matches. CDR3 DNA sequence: TGTGCCAGCAGCTTACGTCCCGGGACAGGTCCAAACACTGAAGCTTTCTTT. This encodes CASSLRPGTGPNTEAFF.

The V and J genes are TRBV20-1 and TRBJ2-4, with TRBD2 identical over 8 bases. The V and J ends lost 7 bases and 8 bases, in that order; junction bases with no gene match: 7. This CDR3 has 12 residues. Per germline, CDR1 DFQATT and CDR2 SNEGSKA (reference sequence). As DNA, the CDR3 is TGCAGTGGCGGGGGGCAGATTGACATTCAGTACTTC. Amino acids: CSGGGQIDIQYF.

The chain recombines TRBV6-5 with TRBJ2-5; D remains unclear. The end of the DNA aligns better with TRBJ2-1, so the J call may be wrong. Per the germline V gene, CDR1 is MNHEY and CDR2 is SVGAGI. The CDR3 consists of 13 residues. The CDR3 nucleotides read TGTGCCAGCAGTTATTTAGCAAACAATGAGCAGTTCTTC. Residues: CASSYLANNEQFF.

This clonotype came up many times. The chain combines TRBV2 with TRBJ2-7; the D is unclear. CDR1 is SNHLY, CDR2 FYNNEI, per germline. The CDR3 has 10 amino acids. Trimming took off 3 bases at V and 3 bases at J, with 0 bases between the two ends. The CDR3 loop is CASSDYEQYF. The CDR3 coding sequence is TGTGCCAGCAGTGACTACGAGCAGTACTTC. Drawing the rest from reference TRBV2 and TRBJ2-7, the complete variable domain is EPEVTQTPSHQVTQMGQEVILRCVPISNHLYFYWYRQILGQKVEFLVSFYNNEISEKSEIFDDQFSVERPDGSNFTLKIRSTKLEDSAMYFCASSDYEQYFGPGTRLTVT.

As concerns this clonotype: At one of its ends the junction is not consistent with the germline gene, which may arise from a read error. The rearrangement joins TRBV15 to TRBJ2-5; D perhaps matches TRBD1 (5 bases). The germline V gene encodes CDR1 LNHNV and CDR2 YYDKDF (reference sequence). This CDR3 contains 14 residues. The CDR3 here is CATSRDLGQETQHF. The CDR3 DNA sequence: TGTGCCACCAGCAGAGATCTGGGGCAGGAGACCCAGCACTTC.

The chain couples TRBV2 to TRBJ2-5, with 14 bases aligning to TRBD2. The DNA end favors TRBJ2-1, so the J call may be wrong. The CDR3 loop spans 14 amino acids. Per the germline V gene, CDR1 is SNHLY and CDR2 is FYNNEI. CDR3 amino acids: CASRAGTSGGEQFF. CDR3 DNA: TGTGCCAGCAGAGCCGGGACTAGCGGGGGTGAGCAGTTCTTC.

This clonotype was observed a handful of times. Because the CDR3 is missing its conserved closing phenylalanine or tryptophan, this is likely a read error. The CDR3 bases are TGCAGTGCTAGAAGACGGCTTAATGAAAAACTGTTTTCT. It yields the protein CSARRRLNEKLFS. V usage is TRBV20-1 and J usage is TRBJ1-4; D not certain. Germline CDR1 is DFQATT and CDR2 is SNEGSKA (reference sequence). V was shortened by 2 bases and J by 4 bases, with 8 bases between the two germline ends. This CDR3 is 13 amino acids long.

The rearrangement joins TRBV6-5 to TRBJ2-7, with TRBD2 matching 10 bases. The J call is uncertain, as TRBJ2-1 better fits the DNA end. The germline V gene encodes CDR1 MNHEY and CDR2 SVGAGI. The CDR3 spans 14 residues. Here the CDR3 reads CASRWTSGGDEQFF. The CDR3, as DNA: TGTGCCAGCAGATGGACTAGCGGTGGGGATGAGCAGTTCTTC.

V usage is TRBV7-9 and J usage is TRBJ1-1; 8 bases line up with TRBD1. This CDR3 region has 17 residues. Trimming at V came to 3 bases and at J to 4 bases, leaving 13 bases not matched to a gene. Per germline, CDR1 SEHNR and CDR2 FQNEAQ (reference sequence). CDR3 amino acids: CASSFETGAVYSTEAFF. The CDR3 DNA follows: TGTGCCAGCAGCTTTGAGACAGGGGCGGTTTATAGCACTGAAGCTTTCTTT.

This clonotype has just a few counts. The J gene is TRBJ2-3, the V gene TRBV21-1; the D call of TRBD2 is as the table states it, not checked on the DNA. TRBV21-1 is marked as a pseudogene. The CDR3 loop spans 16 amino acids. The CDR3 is CASSKGSSGRPDTQYF. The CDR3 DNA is TGTGCCAGCAGCAAGGGAAGTAGCGGGAGGCCAGATACGCAGTATTTT.

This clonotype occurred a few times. CDR3 residues: CSVDGLSGTSGRPTSTDTQYF. CDR3 nucleotide sequence: TGCAGCGTTGATGGACTTTCCGGGACTAGCGGGCGCCCGACTAGCACAGATACGCAGTATTTT. The chain recombines TRBV29-1 with TRBJ2-3; 12 bases map to TRBD2. V was clipped by 3 bases and J by 0 bases; unmatched bases: 19. The CDR3 is made up of 21 amino acids. Germline loops: CDR1 SQVTM, CDR2 ANQGSEA.

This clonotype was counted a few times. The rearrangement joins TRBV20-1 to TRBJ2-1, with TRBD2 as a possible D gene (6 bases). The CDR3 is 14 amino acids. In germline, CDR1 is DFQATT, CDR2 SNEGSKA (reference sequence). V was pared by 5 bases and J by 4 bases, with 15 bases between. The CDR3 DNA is TGCAGTGCTCTTGGAGGAGGGCGGTACAATGAGCAGTTCTTC. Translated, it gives CSALGGGRYNEQFF.

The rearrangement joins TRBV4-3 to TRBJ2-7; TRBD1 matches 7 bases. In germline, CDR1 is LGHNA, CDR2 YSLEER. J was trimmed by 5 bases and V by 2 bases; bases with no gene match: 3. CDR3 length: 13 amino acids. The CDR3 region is CASSQIQGNEQYF. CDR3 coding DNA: TGCGCCAGCAGCCAAATACAGGGGAACGAGCAGTACTTC.

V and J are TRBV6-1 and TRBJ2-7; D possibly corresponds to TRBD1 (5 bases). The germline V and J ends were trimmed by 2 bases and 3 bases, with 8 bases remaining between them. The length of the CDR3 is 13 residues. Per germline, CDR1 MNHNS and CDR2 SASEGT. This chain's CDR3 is CASSELGLYEQYF. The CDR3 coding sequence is TGTGCCAGCAGTGAACTGGGGCTCTACGAGCAGTACTTC.

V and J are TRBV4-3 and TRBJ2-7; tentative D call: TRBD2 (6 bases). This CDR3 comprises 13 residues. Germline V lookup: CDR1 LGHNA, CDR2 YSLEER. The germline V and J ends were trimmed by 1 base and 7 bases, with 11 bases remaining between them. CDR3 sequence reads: CASSQAGSGEQYF. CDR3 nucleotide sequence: TGCGCCAGCAGCCAAGCCGGGAGTGGGGAGCAGTACTTC.

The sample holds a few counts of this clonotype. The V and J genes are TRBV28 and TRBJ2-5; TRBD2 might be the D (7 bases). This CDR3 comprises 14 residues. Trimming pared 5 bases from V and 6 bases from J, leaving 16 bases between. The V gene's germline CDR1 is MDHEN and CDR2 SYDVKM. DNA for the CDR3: TGTGCCAGCAGTCTGGGGGGGGCCGAGAAGACCCAGTACTTC. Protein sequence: CASSLGGAEKTQYF.

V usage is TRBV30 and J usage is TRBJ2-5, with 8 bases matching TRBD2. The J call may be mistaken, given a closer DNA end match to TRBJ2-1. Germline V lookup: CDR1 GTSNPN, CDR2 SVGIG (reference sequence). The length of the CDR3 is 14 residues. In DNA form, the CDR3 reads TGTGCCTGGAGAGGAAAGCGGGAGAGGAATGAGCAGTTCTTC. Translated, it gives CAWRGKRERNEQFF.

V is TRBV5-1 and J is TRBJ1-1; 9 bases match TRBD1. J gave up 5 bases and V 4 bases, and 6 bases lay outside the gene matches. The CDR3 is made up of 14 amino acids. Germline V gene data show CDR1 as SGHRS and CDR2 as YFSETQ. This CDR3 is CASSQTGGPTEAFF. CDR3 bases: TGCGCCAGCAGCCAAACAGGGGGCCCAACTGAAGCTTTCTTT.

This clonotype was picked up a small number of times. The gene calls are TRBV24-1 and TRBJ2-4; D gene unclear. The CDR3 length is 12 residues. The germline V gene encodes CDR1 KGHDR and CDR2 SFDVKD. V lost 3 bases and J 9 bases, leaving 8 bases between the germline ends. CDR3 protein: CATSDTYGIQYF. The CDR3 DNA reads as TGTGCCACCAGTGATACCTACGGCATTCAGTACTTC.

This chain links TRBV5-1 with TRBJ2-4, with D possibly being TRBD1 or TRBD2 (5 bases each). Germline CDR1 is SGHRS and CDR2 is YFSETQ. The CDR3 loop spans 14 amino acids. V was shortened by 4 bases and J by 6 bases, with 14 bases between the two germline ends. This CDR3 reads CASSEGPRANIQYF. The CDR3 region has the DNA TGCGCCAGCAGCGAGGGACCCCGGGCAAACATTCAGTACTTC.

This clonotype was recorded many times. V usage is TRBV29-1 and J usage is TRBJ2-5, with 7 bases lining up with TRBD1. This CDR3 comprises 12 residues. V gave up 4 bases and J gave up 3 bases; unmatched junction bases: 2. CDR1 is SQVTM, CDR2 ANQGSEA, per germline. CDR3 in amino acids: CSVGDSKETQYF. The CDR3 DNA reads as TGCAGCGTTGGGGACAGTAAAGAGACCCAGTACTTC. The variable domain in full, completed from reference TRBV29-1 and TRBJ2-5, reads SAVISQKPSRDICQRGTSLTIQCQVDSQVTMMFWYRQQPGQSLTLIATANQGSEATYESGFVIDKFPISRPNLTFSTLTVSNMSPEDSSIYLCSVGDSKETQYFGPGTRLLVL.

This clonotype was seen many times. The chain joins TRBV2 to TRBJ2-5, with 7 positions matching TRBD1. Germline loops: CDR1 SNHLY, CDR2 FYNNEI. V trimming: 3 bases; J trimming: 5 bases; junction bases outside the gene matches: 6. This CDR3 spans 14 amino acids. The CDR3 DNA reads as TGTGCCAGCAGTGACAACCGGGACAGCGAGACCCAGTACTTC. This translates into CASSDNRDSETQYF.